This TCR beta chain came from a study of CD8+CD57+ T cells in acquired aplastic anemia. In the study overall: The DNA of sorted CD4+ and CD8+ cells averaged roughly 3.2 ug. Study conclusions and caveats: Patients were compared with controls for CD8+ Simpson's diversity, and no significant difference emerged. There were 25 to 35 CD8+ CDR3 sequences that occurred in both patients and controls.

This clonotype is a singleton in its sample. Its specificity is not known. An expansion of CD8+CD57+ cells by flow cytometry had been shown in patients chosen for sequencing. The enrolled patients all had severe acquired aplastic anemia. Profiling that covered TCR beta VDJ and CDR3 relied on genomic DNA as its template. TCRdb re-derived calls from the reads in MiXCR, one entry per CDR3 protein. The table records 400,000 to 600,000 distinct CDR3 sequences, approximately 33% of them present only once. Germline values: CDR1 LGHNT, CDR2 FRNRAP. V lost 6 bases to trimming and J lost 6 bases, with 9 bases between them. The CDR3 consists of 11 residues.

This TCR was sampled from a human donor with aplastic anemia. Sequenced input: sorted CD4+, CD8+, or CD8+CD57+ T cells (not recorded which) from PBMCs. The rearrangement joins TRBV12-5 to TRBJ2-7, with D possibly matching TRBD2 (5 bases). CDR3 DNA sequence: TGTGCTAGTGGGCGGACTTCCGAGCAGTACTTC. Encoded protein: CASGRTSEQYF.